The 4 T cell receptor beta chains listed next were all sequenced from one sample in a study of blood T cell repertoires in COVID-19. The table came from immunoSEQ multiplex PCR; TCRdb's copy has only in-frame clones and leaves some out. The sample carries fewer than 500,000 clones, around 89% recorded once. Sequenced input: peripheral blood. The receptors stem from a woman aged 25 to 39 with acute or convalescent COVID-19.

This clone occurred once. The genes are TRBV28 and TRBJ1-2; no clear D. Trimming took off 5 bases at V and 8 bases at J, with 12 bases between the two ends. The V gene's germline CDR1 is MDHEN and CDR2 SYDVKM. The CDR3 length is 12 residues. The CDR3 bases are TGTGCCAGCAGTAGGGCCACGGGGGGCTACACCTTC. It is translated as CASSRATGGYTF.

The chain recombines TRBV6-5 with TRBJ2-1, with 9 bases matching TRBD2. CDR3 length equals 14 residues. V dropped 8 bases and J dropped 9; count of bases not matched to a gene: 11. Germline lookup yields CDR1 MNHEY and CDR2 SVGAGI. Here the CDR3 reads CASRPSGTYGEQFF. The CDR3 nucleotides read TGTGCCAGCCGCCCTAGCGGGACGTACGGTGAGCAGTTCTTC.

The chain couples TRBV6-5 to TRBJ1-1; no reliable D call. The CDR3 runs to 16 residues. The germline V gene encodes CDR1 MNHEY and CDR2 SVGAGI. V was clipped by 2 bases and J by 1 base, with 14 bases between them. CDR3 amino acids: CASSYNLGFGNTEAFF. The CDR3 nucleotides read TGTGCCAGCAGTTACAACCTCGGGTTTGGGAACACTGAAGCTTTCTTT.

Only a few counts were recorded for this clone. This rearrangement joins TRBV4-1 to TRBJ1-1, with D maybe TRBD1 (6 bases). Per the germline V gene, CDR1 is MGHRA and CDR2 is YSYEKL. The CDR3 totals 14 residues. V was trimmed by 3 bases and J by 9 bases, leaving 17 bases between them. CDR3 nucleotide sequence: TGCGCCAGCAGCCAGCAAGGGGTGAGGGGGAAAGCTTTCTTT. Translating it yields CASSQQGVRGKAFF.